Sequencing of this T cell receptor (beta chain) was carried out in a study of cytomegalovirus exposure and HLA in healthy donors. Study-wide background: Of all 400 or so donors who were genotyped, about 80% belonged to the Caucasian-associated ancestry cluster.

PCR involved 60 Vbeta and 13 Jbeta primers. Here immunoSEQ multiplex PCR was the method, and the copy in TCRdb shows in-frame clones only, minus some. Here the sample table reports tens of thousands of clones. The study, taken as a whole, reports: Rare TCR sequences dominated, though some public TCRs recurred in many donors. Across HLA loci, a later analysis found differing TCR association rates, with DRB1 most and HLA-C fewest. In a later analysis, compared with equally common non-associated chains, HLA-associated beta chains were more expanded.

As regards this clone: Antigen specificity is unknown.

The CDR3 totals 15 residues. Trimming cost V 4 bases and J 7 bases, with 19 bases left between them. From germline, CDR1 is SGHTA and CDR2 FQGTGA. The sequence derives from a man aged 30 to 39 in good health and CMV-seropositive. This chain joins TRBV7-3 and TRBJ1-2, with D possibly being TRBD1 (5 bases). The specimen sequenced was PBMCs. The CDR3 DNA sequence: TGTGCCAGCAGCTCGAACCCCGGGACTCTCTCTGGCTACACCTTC. Encoded protein: CASSSNPGTLSGYTF.